Below, 30 T cell receptor beta chains from the same sample are listed, as sequenced in a study of blood T cell repertoires in COVID-19. Sequencing was performed with immunoSEQ multiplex PCR; in TCRdb, only in-frame clones are kept and a portion is missing. The sample lists hundreds of thousands of clones, 90% occurring once. Sequenced material: PBMCs or T cells enriched from blood (not recorded which). Every receptor here comes from a woman between 18 and 29 years old with acute COVID-19.

The V call is TRBV6-1, the J call TRBJ2-1; the D gene is possibly TRBD1 (7 bases). CDR1 MNHNS and CDR2 SASEGT come from the germline V gene. Trimming took off 0 bases at V and 7 bases at J, with 13 bases between the two ends. The CDR3 runs to 15 residues. The CDR3: CASSEARPGGNEQFF. DNA of the CDR3: TGTGCCAGCAGTGAAGCGCGTCCAGGGGGGAATGAGCAGTTCTTC.

V usage is TRBV14 and J usage is TRBJ1-1; no clear D. Trimming pared 4 bases from V and 2 bases from J, leaving 11 bases between. Germline CDR1 and CDR2: SGHDN and FVKESK. This CDR3 is built from 14 residues. CDR3 nucleotide sequence: TGTGCCAGCAGCCGCTCCGGGGTCAACACTGAAGCTTTCTTT. Translating it yields CASSRSGVNTEAFF.

This clone has only a few counts. CDR3 protein: CASSAEPGTGELFF. DNA of the CDR3: TGTGCCAGCAGTGCGGAGCCGGGGACCGGGGAGCTGTTTTTT. V gene TRBV6-4 combines with J gene TRBJ2-2; TRBD2 is a possible D gene (5 bases). The CDR3 contains 14 residues. V was clipped by 4 bases and J by 5 bases, with 11 bases between them. The germline V gene has CDR1 MRHNA and CDR2 SNTAGT.

The CDR3 loop reads CASRDSGPHNSPLHF. The CDR3 region has the DNA TGTGCCAGCAGGGACAGCGGACCGCATAATTCACCCCTCCACTTT. The chain employs TRBV28 and TRBJ1-6, with a weak D call TRBD1 (6 bases). This CDR3 region has 15 residues. Germline loops: CDR1 MDHEN, CDR2 SYDVKM. V was pared by 6 bases and J by 5 bases, with 14 bases between.

V is TRBV2 and J is TRBJ2-6; the D gene is possibly TRBD2 (5 bases). Trimming pared 9 bases from V and 4 bases from J, leaving 10 bases between. CDR1 and CDR2 (germline): SNHLY, FYNNEI. The CDR3 is 13 residues long. CDR3 sequence reads: CARRVSGANVLTF. The CDR3 DNA is TGTGCCAGGAGGGTTTCCGGGGCCAACGTCCTGACTTTC. The full variable domain, rest sourced from reference TRBV2 and TRBJ2-6, is EPEVTQTPSHQVTQMGQEVILRCVPISNHLYFYWYRQILGQKVEFLVSFYNNEISEKSEIFDDQFSVERPDGSNFTLKIRSTKLEDSAMYFCARRVSGANVLTFGAGSRLTVL.

The CDR3 DNA sequence: TGTGCCAGCAGCTTAAGAGTTAGCGAGCAGTACTTC. Its translation is CASSLRVSEQYF. This rearrangement joins TRBV11-2 to TRBJ2-7; D remains unclear. There are 12 residues in the CDR3. Germline CDR1 is SGHAT and CDR2 is FQNNGV. The germline V and J ends were trimmed by 2 bases and 6 bases, with 8 bases remaining between them.

The chain joins TRBV21-1 to TRBJ1-1; the D call TRBD1 from the table was never checked on the DNA. TRBV21-1 is designated a pseudogene. The length of the CDR3 is 18 residues. As DNA, the CDR3 is TGTGCCAGCAGCAAAGCGCAGGGACAGGGGGCCATGAACACTGAAGCTTTCTTT. Translating gives CASSKAQGQGAMNTEAFF.

This clone was seen a handful of times. This chain joins TRBV6-2 or TRBV6-3 and TRBJ1-5, with TRBD1 matching over 8 bases. The CDR3 extends over 15 amino acids. The germline V gene has CDR1 MNHEY and CDR2 SVGEGT. The trim removed 7 bases at V and 4 bases at J, leaving 9 bases unmatched. The CDR3 region is CASTPDRGVNQPQHF. The CDR3 bases are TGTGCCAGCACCCCAGACAGGGGAGTAAATCAGCCCCAGCATTTT.

The chain uses TRBV5-1 and TRBJ1-6, with 7 bases matching TRBD1. The CDR3 loop spans 14 amino acids. Trimming cost V 5 bases and J 8 bases; bases outside gene matches: 7. Germline CDR1 and CDR2: SGHRS and YFSETQ. CDR3 amino acids: CASRGQALYSPLHF. Here the CDR3 DNA reads TGCGCCAGCAGAGGACAGGCTTTGTATTCACCCCTCCACTTT.

CDR3 sequence reads: CASSQFTSGSNTGELFF. The CDR3 DNA reads as TGTGCCAGCAGTCAGTTCACTAGCGGATCGAACACCGGGGAGCTGTTTTTT. This sequence joins TRBV2 and TRBJ2-2, with TRBD2 identical over 8 bases. The CDR3 has 17 amino acids. V shed 5 bases, J shed 0 bases, and the junction held 8 bases outside the gene matches. CDR1 and CDR2 from the germline V gene are SNHLY and FYNNEI.

The V gene is TRBV10-3, the J gene TRBJ2-3; 10 bases match TRBD2. CDR1 and CDR2 from the germline V gene are ENHRY and SYGVKD. J was trimmed by 2 bases and V by 4 bases; bases with no gene match: 6. The CDR3 length is 16 residues. CDR3 DNA sequence: TGTGCCATCAGTGGTGGACTAGCGGCCGACACAGATACGCAGTATTTT. It codes for CAISGGLAADTDTQYF.

The chain has TRBV9 and TRBJ1-6; maybe TRBD1 (5 bases). Germline V gene sequence: CDR1 SGDLS, CDR2 YYNGEE. The CDR3 contains 13 residues. V lost 5 bases, J lost 7 bases, and 10 bases lay in between. In DNA, the CDR3 is TGTGCCAGCAGGGAGGGGATGAATTCACCCCTCCACTTT. Encoded protein: CASREGMNSPLHF.

The rearrangement links TRBV3-1 (or the pseudogene TRBV3-2) to TRBJ2-4, with D maybe TRBD1 (5 bases). Germline CDR1 is LGHDT and CDR2 is YNNKEL (reference sequence). The CDR3 contains 13 residues. Trimming took 0 bases from V and 5 from J, leaving 5 bases between them. The DNA for the CDR3 is TGTGCCAGCAGCCAAGAAGGGGAAAACATTCAGTACTTC. Its protein is CASSQEGENIQYF.

This clone was observed a handful of times. This sequence joins TRBV29-1 and TRBJ2-5; possibly TRBD2 for D (7 bases). Germline lookup yields CDR1 SQVTM and CDR2 ANQGSEA. Between the trimmed V and J ends, which lost 7 bases and 5 bases, there was a span of 14 bases. The CDR3 totals 12 residues. This CDR3 reads CSAGGALETQYF. DNA of the CDR3: TGCAGCGCTGGGGGGGCTCTGGAGACCCAGTACTTC.

The V and J genes are TRBV5-1 and TRBJ2-3; 9 nucleotides align to TRBD2. The CDR3 totals 16 residues. CDR1 SGHRS and CDR2 YFSETQ come from the germline V gene. Trimming at V came to 0 bases and at J to 3 bases, leaving 5 bases not matched to a gene. CDR3 region: CASSLARLAGTDTQYF. In DNA form, the CDR3 reads TGCGCCAGCAGCTTGGCCAGGCTAGCGGGAACAGATACGCAGTATTTT.

This chain connects TRBV24-1 to TRBJ2-5; TRBD1 matches 9 bases. Germline V gives CDR1 KGHDR, CDR2 SFDVKD. The trim removed 7 bases at V and 0 bases at J, leaving 5 bases unmatched. The CDR3 has 15 amino acids. CDR3 loop: CATSQRDRDQETQYF. DNA for the CDR3: TGTGCCACCAGCCAAAGGGACAGGGACCAAGAGACCCAGTACTTC.

The chain carries TRBV9 and TRBJ1-2; D is perhaps TRBD1 (5 bases). V was shortened by 4 bases and J by 2 bases, with 15 bases between the two germline ends. The CDR3 contains 15 residues. Germline CDR1 reads SGDLS; CDR2 reads YYNGEE. The CDR3 sequence is CASSPRVGGNYGYTF. Written as DNA, the CDR3 is TGTGCCAGCAGCCCCCGTGTGGGGGGAAACTATGGCTACACCTTC.

This rearrangement joins TRBV27 to TRBJ2-1, with 8 bases aligning to TRBD1. J lost 7 bases, V lost 2 bases, and 7 bases had no gene match. Germline V lookup: CDR1 MNHEY, CDR2 SMNVEV (reference sequence). This CDR3 spans 15 amino acids. The CDR3 DNA reads as TGTGCCAGCAGTTTAAAGCAGGGGGCAGGGAATGAGCAGTTCTTC. Amino acids: CASSLKQGAGNEQFF.

This clone was seen a few times. J is TRBJ2-2 and V is TRBV3-1 (or the pseudogene TRBV3-2); 7 nucleotides line up with TRBD1. Germline V gene sequence: CDR1 LGHDT, CDR2 YNNKEL (reference sequence). The V gene end was trimmed by 7 bases and the J gene end by 3 bases; junction bases not matched to a gene: 8. This CDR3 region has 15 residues. CDR3 DNA sequence: TGTGCCAGCACCCTCCGGGACAGAGACACCGGGGAGCTGTTTTTT. This codes for CASTLRDRDTGELFF.

The chain is built from TRBV3-1 (or the pseudogene TRBV3-2) and TRBJ2-5, with 12 positions matching TRBD2. Germline CDR1 and CDR2: LGHDT and YNNKEL (reference sequence). The CDR3 runs to 16 residues. J lost 0 bases, V lost 3 bases, and 2 bases had no gene match. CDR3 region: CASSQGLAGDQETQYF. The CDR3 nucleotides read TGTGCCAGCAGCCAGGGACTAGCGGGTGACCAAGAGACCCAGTACTTC.

V is TRBV6-5 and J is TRBJ1-1; 8 bases agree with TRBD1. This CDR3 region has 14 residues. Trimming cost V 8 bases and J 2 bases; bases outside gene matches: 7. CDR1 and CDR2 (germline): MNHEY, SVGAGI. DNA of the CDR3: TGTGCCAGCGGCTTACAGGGGGTAAACACTGAAGCTTTCTTT. Protein product: CASGLQGVNTEAFF.

A single count supports this clone. The rearrangement joins TRBV5-1 to TRBJ2-7; 7 nucleotides match TRBD2. This CDR3 region has 15 residues. The V gene's germline CDR1 is SGHRS and CDR2 YFSETQ. Germline trimming cut 4 bases from V and 0 bases from J; bases unmatched to any gene: 7. CDR3 residues: CASSGGLRSSYEQYF. The CDR3, as DNA: TGCGCCAGCAGCGGGGGACTACGGAGCTCCTACGAGCAGTACTTC.

The rearrangement links TRBV4-1 to TRBJ2-1, with a weak D call TRBD2 (5 bases). The CDR3 loop spans 15 amino acids. The V and J ends lost 0 bases and 6 bases respectively, with 12 bases between them. CDR1 is MGHRA and CDR2 is YSYEKL in the germline V gene. The CDR3 reads CASSQETPEGNEQFF. The CDR3, as DNA: TGCGCCAGCAGCCAAGAGACGCCCGAGGGCAATGAGCAGTTCTTC.

The chain uses TRBV7-3 and TRBJ1-2; the D is unclear. The germline V gene encodes CDR1 SGHTA and CDR2 FQGTGA. Trimming left V 3 bases short and J 2 bases short, with 13 bases between. The CDR3 has 15 residues. CDR3 residues: CASSFQLFRNYGYTF. The CDR3 DNA reads TGTGCCAGCAGCTTCCAACTATTCCGGAACTATGGCTACACCTTC.

Comment on this clone: Other DNA sequences within the sample encode an identical CDR3. The chain recombines TRBV27 with TRBJ1-6; D call uncertain. This CDR3 has 12 amino acids. Deletions cut 2 bases from V and 7 bases from J, with 3 bases between. Germline lookup yields CDR1 MNHEY and CDR2 SMNVEV (reference sequence). The CDR3 DNA is TGTGCCAGCAGTTTACCGAATTCACCCCTCCACTTT. Its translation: CASSLPNSPLHF.

The chain employs TRBV18 and TRBJ1-1; TRBD1 might be the D (5 bases). Trimming stripped 5 bases from V and 4 bases from J, with 17 bases between. Germline CDR1 KGHSH, CDR2 LQKENI. This CDR3 spans 15 amino acids. CDR3: CASSELGGRSTEAFF. In DNA form, the CDR3 reads TGTGCCAGCTCAGAACTCGGGGGGAGGAGCACTGAAGCTTTCTTT.

As for this clone: An end of the junction differs from the germline gene, which may be a read error. The chain couples TRBV3-1 (or the pseudogene TRBV3-2) to TRBJ2-3; TRBD2 is a possible D gene (6 bases). This CDR3 spans 12 amino acids. From germline, CDR1 is LGHDT and CDR2 YNNKEL (reference sequence). This CDR3 is CASSQAGLEARF. CDR3 DNA sequence: TGTGCCAGCAGCCAGGCGGGACTTGAGGCCCGTTTT.

The chain links TRBV3-1 (or the pseudogene TRBV3-2) to TRBJ2-7; no definite D call. This CDR3 has 16 amino acids. Germline values: CDR1 LGHDT, CDR2 YNNKEL (reference sequence). Trimming removed 4 bases from V and 2 bases from J, with 18 bases in between. The CDR3 loop reads CASSRAPVGLTYEQYF. CDR3 in DNA: TGTGCCAGCAGCCGCGCGCCCGTGGGCTTGACCTACGAGCAGTACTTC.

DNA for the CDR3: TGCGCCAGCACCCCAGGGATCTCTGGAAACACCATATATTTT. Its protein is CASTPGISGNTIYF. V usage is TRBV5-1 and J usage is TRBJ1-3; D is possibly TRBD1 (5 bases). The germline CDR1 and CDR2 sequences are SGHRS and YFSETQ. The CDR3 length is 14 residues. The V end lost 6 bases, the J end lost 0 bases, and 10 bases lay between the germline ends.

This chain joins TRBV19 and TRBJ1-5, with a tentative D call TRBD1 (5 bases). The V gene lost 3 bases and the J gene lost 4 bases, with 13 bases spanning the gap. CDR1 is LNHDA, CDR2 SQIVND, per germline (reference sequence). The CDR3 runs to 15 residues. CDR3 amino acids: CASSISQGQNQPQHF. CDR3 bases: TGTGCCAGTAGTATTAGCCAGGGCCAAAATCAGCCCCAGCATTTT.